A single count supports the clone carrying this T cell receptor (beta chain). The antigen remains undetermined. The data were taken from a study of T cell responses to AZD1222 COVID-19 vaccine. For the study at large: Analysis merged second doses at about 4 or about 12 weeks.

CDR1 SGHNT and CDR2 YYREEE come from the germline V gene (reference sequence). The CDR3 is 15 amino acids. Trimming took off 1 base at V and 2 bases at J, with 11 bases between the two ends. Study-wide results and caveats: Spike-wide coverage was observed for vaccine-associated CD4 TCRs, with dominant responses at 160-218 and 743-854.

Sequencing was performed with immunoSEQ multiplex PCR; in TCRdb, only in-frame clones are kept and a portion is missing. The data contain approximately 100,000 clones, 86% of them singletons. This TCR was sampled from an adult in good health. The input for sequencing was peripheral blood, taken on day 0 of AZD1222 vaccination. The chain has TRBV5-4 and TRBJ2-3; D gene unclear. CDR3 sequence: CASSLRSGLTDTQYF. CDR3 DNA sequence: TGTGCCAGCAGCTTGCGATCGGGCCTCACAGATACGCAGTATTTT.